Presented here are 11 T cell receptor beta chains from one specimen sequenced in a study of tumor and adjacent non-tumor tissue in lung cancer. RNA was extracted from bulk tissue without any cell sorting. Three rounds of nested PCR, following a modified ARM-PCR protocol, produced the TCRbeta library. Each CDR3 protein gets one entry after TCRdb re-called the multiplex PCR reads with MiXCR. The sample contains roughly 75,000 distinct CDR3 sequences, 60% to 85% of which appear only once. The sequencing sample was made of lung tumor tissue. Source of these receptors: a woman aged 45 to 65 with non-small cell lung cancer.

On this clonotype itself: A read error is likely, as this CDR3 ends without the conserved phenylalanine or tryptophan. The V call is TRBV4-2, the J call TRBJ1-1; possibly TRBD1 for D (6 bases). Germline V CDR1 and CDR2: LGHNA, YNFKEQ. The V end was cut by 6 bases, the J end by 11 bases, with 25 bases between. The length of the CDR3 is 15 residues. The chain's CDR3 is CASRPSSDRDKEAFY. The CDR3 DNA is TGTGCCAGCAGACCGAGCTCCGATAGGGACAAAGAGGCTTTCTAT.

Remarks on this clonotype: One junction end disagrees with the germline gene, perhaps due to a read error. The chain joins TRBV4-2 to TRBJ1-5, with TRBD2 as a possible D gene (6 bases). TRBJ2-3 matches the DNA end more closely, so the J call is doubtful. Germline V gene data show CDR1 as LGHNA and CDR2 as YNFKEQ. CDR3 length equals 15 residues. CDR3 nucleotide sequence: TGTGCCAGGAGCCAAGACCTCACTAGCTATCAGCCCCAGTATTTT. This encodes CARSQDLTSYQPQYF.

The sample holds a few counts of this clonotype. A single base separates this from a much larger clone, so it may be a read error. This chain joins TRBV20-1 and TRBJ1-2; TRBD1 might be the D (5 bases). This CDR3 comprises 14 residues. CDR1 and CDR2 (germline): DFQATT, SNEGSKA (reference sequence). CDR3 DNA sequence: TGCACTGCTGACAGCCGGCTTTTTAACTATGGCTACACCTTC. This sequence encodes CTADSRLFNYGYTF.

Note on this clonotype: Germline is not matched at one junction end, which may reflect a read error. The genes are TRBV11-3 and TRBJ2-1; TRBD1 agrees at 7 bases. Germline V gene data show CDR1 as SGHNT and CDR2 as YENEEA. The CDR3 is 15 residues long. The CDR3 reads CASSLAGTAYIEQFF. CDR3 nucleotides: TGTGCCAGCAGCCTAGCCGGGACAGCGTACATTGAGCAGTTCTTC.

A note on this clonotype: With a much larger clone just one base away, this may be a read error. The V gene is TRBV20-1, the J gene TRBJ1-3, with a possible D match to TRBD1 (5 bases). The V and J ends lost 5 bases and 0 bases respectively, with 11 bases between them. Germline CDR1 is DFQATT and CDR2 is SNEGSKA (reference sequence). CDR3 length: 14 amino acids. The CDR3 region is CSAAIGTSGNTIYF. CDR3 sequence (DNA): TGCAGTGCTGCCATAGGGACCTCTGGAAACACCATATATTTT.

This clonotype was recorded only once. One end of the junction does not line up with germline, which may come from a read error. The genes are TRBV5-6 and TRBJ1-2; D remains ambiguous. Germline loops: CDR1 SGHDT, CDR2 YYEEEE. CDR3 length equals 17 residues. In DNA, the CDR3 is TGTGCGAGCAACCCGGCAGGATTCAGGTCCTCTAACTATGGCTACACCTTC. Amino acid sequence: CASNPAGFRSSNYGYTF. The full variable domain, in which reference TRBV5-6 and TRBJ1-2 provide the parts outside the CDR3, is DAGVTQSPTHLIKTRGQQVTLRCSPKSGHDTVSWYQQALGQGPQFIFQYYEEEERQRGNFPDRFSGHQFPNYSSELNVNALLLGDSALYLCASNPAGFRSSNYGYTFGSGTRLTVV.

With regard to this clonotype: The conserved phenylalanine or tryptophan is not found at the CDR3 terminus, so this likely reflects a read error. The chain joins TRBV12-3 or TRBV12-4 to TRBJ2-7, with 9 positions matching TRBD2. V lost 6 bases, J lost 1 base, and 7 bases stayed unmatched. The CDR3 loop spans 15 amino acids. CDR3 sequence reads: CASSRSRGGSYEQYI. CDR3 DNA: TGTGCCAGCAGCCGTTCGCGGGGGGGGTCCTACGAGCAGTACATC.

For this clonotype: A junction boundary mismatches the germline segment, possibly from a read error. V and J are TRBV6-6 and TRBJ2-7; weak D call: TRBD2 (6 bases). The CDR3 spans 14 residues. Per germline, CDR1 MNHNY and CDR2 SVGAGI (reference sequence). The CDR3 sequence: CDSSKEGGGYEQYF. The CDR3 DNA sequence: TGTGACAGCAGCAAGGAGGGAGGCGGGTACGAGCAGTACTTC.

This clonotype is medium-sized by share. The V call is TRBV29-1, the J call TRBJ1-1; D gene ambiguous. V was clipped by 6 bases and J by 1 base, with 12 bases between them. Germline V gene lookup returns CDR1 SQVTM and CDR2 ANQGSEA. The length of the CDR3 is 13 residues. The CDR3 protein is CSVTVMANTEAFF. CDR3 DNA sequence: TGCAGCGTCACAGTTATGGCGAACACTGAAGCTTTCTTT.

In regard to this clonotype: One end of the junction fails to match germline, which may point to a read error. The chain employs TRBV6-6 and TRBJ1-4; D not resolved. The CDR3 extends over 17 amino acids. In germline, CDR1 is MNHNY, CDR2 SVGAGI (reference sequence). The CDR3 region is CASSYHDPPEANEELFF. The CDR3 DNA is TGTGCCAGCAGTTACCATGACCCACCGGAAGCTAATGAAGAACTGTTTTTT.

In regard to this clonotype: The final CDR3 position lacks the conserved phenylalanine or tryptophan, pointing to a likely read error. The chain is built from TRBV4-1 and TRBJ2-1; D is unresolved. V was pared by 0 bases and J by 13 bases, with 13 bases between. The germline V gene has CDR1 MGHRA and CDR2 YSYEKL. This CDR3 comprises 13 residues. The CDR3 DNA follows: TGCGCCAGCAGCCAAGATCAGAAGGGTTATCAGTTCATC. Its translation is CASSQDQKGYQFI.